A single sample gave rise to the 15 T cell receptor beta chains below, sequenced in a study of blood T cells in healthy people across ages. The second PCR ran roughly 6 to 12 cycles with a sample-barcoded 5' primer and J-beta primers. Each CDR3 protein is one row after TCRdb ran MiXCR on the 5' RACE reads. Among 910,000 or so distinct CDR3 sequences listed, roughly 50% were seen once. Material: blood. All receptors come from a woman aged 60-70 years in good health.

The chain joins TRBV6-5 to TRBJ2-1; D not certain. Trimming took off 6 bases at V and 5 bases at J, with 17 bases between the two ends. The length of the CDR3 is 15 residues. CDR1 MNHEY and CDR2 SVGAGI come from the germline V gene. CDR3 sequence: CASRIMGRRNNEQFF. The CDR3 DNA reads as TGTGCCAGCAGGATAATGGGTCGGCGAAACAATGAGCAGTTCTTC.

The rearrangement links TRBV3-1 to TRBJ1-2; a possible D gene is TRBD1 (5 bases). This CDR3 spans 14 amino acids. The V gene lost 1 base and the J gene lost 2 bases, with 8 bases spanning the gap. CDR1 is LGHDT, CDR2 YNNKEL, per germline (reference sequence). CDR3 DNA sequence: TGTGCCAGCAGCCAAGGGGGCTTCAACTATGGCTACACCTTC. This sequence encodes CASSQGGFNYGYTF.

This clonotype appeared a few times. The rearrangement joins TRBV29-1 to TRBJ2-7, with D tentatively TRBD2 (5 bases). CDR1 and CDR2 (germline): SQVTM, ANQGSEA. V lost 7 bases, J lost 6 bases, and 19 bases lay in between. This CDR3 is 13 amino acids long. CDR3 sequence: CSANRGQLGEQYF. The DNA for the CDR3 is TGCAGCGCCAACCGCGGGCAGTTGGGCGAGCAGTACTTC.

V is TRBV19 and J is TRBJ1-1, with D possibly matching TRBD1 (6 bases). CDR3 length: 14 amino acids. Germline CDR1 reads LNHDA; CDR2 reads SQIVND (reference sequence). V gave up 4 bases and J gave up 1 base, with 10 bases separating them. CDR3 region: CASSRTAQNTEAFF. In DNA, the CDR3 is TGTGCCAGTAGTAGGACAGCCCAGAACACTGAAGCTTTCTTT.

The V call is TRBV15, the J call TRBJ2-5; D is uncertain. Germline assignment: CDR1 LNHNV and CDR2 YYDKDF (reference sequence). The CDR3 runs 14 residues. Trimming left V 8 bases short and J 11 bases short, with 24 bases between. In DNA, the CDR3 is TGTGCCACCTCTCAGAGCTTAATAGACAATGAGCAGTACTTC. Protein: CATSQSLIDNEQYF.

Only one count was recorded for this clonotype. The CDR3 DNA follows: TGTGCCAGCGGGTCGGGGACAGATTCGCGGCGTACGCAGTATTTT. Its protein is CASGSGTDSRRTQYF. The chain recombines TRBV6-1 with TRBJ2-3, with 7 nucleotides matching TRBD1. In germline, CDR1 is MNHNS, CDR2 SASEGT. V was clipped by 8 bases and J by 8 bases; unmatched bases: 16. The length of the CDR3 is 15 residues.

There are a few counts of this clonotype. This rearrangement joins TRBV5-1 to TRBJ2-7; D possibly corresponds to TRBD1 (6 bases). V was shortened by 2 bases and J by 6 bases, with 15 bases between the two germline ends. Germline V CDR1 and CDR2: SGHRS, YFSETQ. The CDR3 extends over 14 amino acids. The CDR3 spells CASSFASSGVEQYF. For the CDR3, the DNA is TGCGCCAGCAGCTTTGCCAGCTCAGGGGTCGAGCAGTACTTC. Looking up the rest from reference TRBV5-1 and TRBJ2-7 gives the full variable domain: KAGVTQTPRYLIKTRGQQVTLSCSPISGHRSVSWYQQTPGQGLQFLFEYFSETQRNKGNFPGRFSGRQFSNSRSEMNVSTLELGDSALYLCASSFASSGVEQYFGPGTRLTVT.

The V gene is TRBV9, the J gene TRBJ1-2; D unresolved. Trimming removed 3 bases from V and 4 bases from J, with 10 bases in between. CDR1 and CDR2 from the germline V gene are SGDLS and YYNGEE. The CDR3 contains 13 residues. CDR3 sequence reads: CASSDHRSYGYTF. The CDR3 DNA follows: TGTGCCAGCAGCGATCACCGATCCTATGGCTACACCTTC.

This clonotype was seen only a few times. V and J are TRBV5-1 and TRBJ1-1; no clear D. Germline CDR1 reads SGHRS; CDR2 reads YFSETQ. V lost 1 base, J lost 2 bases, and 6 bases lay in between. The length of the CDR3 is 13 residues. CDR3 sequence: CASSLSTNTEAFF. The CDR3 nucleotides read TGCGCCAGCAGCTTGTCAACAAACACTGAAGCTTTCTTT.

CDR3 sequence: CATSDTKGENIQYF. CDR3 bases: TGTGCCACCAGTGATACGAAGGGGGAAAACATTCAGTACTTC. This rearrangement joins TRBV24-1 to TRBJ2-4; perhaps TRBD1 as D (6 bases). Germline values: CDR1 KGHDR, CDR2 SFDVKD. This CDR3 region has 14 residues. V was shortened by 3 bases and J by 5 bases, with 10 bases between the two germline ends.

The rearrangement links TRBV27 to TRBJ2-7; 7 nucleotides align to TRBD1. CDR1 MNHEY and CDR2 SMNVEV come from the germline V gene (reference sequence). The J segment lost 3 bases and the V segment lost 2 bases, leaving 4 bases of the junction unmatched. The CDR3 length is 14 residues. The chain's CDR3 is CASSLTQGSYEQYF. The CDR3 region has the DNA TGTGCCAGCAGTTTAACACAGGGGAGCTACGAGCAGTACTTC.

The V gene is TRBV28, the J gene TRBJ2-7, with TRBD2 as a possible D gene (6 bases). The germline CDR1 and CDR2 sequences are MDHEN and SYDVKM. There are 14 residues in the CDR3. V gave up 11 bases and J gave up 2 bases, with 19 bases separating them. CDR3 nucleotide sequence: TGTGCCGGCCGATTAGCGGAATGGCCCTACGAGCAGTACTTC. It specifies CAGRLAEWPYEQYF.

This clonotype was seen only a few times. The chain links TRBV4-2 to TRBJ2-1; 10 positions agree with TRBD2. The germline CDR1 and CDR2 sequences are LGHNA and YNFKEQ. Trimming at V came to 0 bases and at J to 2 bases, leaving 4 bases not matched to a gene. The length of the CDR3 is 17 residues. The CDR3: CASSQDLAGAPYNEQFF. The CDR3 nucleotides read TGTGCCAGCAGCCAAGATCTAGCGGGAGCCCCCTACAATGAGCAGTTCTTC.

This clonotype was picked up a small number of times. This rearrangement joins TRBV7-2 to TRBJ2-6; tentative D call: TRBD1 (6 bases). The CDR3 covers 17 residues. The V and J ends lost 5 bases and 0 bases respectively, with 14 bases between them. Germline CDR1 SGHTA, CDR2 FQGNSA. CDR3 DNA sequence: TGTGCCAGCAGCGTACAGGGCGGATCCTCTGGGGCCAACGTCCTGACTTTC. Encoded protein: CASSVQGGSSGANVLTF. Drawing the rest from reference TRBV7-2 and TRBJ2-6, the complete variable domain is GAGVSQSPSNKVTEKGKDVELRCDPISGHTALYWYRQSLGQGLEFLIYFQGNSAPDKSGLPSDRFSAERTGGSVSTLTIQRTQQEDSAVYLCASSVQGGSSGANVLTFGAGSRLTVL.

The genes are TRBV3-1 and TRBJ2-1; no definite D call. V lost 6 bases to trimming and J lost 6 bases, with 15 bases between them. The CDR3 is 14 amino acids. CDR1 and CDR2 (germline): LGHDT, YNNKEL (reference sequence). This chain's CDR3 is CASRSRHSGNEQFF. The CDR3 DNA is TGTGCCAGCAGATCGCGACATTCTGGCAATGAGCAGTTCTTC.